This T cell receptor (beta chain) was identified during a study of blood T cell repertoires in COVID-19. This clone came up once. V was pared by 3 bases and J by 4 bases, with 24 bases of the junction left unmatched. The CDR3 length is 21 residues. Germline CDR1 reads LGHDT; CDR2 reads YNNKEL (reference sequence). Clones were sequenced by immunoSEQ multiplex PCR, and TCRdb holds only the in-frame ones, with some missing. Among about 61,000 clones listed, 91% were seen once. Sequences were obtained from peripheral blood. V usage is TRBV3-1 (or the pseudogene TRBV3-2) and J usage is TRBJ2-7, with 10 bases identical to TRBD2. This sequence originates from a human donor in a cohort sampled during active COVID-19. CDR3 loop: CASSQKIPTRVAGGPMYEQYF. Written as DNA, the CDR3 is TGTGCCAGCAGCCAGAAGATACCAACCCGCGTAGCGGGGGGTCCAATGTACGAGCAGTACTTC.